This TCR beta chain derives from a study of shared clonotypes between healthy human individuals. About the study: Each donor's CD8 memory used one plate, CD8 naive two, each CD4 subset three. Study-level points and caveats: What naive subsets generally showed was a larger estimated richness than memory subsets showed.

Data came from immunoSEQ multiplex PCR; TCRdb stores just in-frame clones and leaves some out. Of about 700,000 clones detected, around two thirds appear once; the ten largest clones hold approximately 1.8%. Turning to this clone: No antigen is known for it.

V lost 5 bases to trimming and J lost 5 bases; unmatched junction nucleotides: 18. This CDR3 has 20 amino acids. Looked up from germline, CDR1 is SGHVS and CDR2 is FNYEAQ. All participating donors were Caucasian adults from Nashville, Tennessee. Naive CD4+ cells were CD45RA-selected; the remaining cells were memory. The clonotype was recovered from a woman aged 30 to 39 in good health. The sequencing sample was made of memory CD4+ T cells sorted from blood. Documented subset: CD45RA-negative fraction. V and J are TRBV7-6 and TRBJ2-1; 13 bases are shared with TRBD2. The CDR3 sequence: CASSHRETSGRFVRNNEQFF. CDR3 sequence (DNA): TGTGCCAGCAGCCATCGAGAGACTAGCGGGAGGTTTGTTCGGAACAATGAGCAGTTCTTC.